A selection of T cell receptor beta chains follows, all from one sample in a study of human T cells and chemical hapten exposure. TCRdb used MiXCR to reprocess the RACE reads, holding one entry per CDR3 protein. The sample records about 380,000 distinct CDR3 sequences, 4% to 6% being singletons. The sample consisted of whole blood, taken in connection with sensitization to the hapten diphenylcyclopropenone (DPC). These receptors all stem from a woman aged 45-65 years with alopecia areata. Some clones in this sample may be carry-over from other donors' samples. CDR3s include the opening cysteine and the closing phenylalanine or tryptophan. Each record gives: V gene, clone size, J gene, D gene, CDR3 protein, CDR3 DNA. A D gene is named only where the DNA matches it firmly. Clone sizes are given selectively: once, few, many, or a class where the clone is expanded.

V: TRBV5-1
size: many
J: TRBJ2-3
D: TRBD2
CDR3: CASSLMASGRPDTQYF
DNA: TGCGCCAGCAGCTTGATGGCTAGCGGGAGACCAGATACGCAGTATTTT

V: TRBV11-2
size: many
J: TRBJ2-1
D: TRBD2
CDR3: CASSPIFSLAGTPQFF
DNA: TGTGCCAGCAGCCCGATATTCTCTTTAGCGGGGACACCCCAGTTCTTC

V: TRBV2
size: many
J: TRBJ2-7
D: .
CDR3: CASSKARPEQYF
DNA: TGTGCCAGTTCGAAGGCTAGGCCCGAGCAGTACTTC

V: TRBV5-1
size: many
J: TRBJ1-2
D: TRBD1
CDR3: CASSSDRGGYTF
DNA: TGCGCCAGCAGCTCCGACAGGGGAGGCTACACCTTC

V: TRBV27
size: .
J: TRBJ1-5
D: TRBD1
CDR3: CASSFSGQGMGNQPQHF
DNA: TGTGCCAGCAGTTTTTCGGGACAGGGGATGGGCAATCAGCCCCAGCATTTT

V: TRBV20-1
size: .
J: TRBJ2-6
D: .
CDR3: CSAEFGRRTGTGANVLTF
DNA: TGCAGTGCTGAATTCGGACGGAGGACCGGCACTGGGGCCAACGTCCTGACTTTC

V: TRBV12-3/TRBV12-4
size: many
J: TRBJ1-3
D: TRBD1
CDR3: CASSARDRVRGNTIYF
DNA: TGTGCCAGCAGTGCCCGGGACAGGGTCCGTGGAAACACCATATATTTT

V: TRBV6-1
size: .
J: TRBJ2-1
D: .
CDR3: CASSTKTNEQFF
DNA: TGTGCCAGCAGTACAAAAACCAATGAGCAGTTCTTC

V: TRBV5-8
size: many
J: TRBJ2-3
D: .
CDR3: CASSLVGGGLGDTQYF
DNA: TGTGCCAGCAGCTTGGTCGGAGGGGGCTTGGGAGATACGCAGTATTTT

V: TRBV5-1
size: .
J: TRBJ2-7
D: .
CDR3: CASSLTPQAHTYEQYF
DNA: TGCGCCAGCAGCTTGACCCCTCAGGCCCATACCTACGAGCAGTACTTC

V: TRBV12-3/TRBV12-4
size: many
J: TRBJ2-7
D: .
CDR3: CASSFSGASYEQYF
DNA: TGTGCCAGCAGTTTTTCAGGGGCCTCCTACGAGCAGTACTTC

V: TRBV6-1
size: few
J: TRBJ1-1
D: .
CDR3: CASSEKSEAFF
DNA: TGTGCCAGCAGTGAGAAATCTGAAGCTTTCTTT

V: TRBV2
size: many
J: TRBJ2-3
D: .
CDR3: CATGGPNTDTQYF
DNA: TGTGCCACCGGGGGACCTAACACAGATACGCAGTATTTT

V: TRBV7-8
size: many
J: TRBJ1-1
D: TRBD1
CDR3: CASSLKGAQITEAFF
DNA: TGTGCCAGCAGCTTAAAGGGGGCTCAGATCACTGAAGCTTTCTTT

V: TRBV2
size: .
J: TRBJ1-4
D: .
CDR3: CASSEAIRGNNEKLFF
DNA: TGTGCCAGCAGTGAAGCGATCCGGGGGAATAATGAAAAACTGTTTTTT

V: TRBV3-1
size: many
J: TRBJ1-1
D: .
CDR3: CASSQRGVTEAFF
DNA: TGTGCCAGCAGCCAAAGGGGAGTCACTGAAGCTTTCTTT

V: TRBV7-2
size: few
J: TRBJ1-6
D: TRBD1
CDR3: CASSYGTGAMGPLHF
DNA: TGTGCCAGCAGCTACGGGACAGGGGCCATGGGGCCCCTCCACTTT

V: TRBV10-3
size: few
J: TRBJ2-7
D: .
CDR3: CAISDSFIYEQYF
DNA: TGTGCCATCAGTGACAGTTTTATCTACGAGCAGTACTTC

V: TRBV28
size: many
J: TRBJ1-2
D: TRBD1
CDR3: CASSLQRLDRHYGYTF
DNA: TGTGCCAGCAGTTTACAGCGCTTGGACAGGCATTATGGCTACACCTTC

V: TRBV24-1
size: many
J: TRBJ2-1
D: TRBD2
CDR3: CASDGGLAYEQFF
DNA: TGTGCCAGTGATGGGGGACTAGCGTATGAGCAGTTCTTC

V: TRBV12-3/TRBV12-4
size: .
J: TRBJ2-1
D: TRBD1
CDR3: CASSETGGIYNEQFF
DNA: TGTGCCAGCAGCGAGACAGGGGGTATTTACAATGAGCAGTTCTTC

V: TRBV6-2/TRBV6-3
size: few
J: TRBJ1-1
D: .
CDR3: CASSPMRGSTEAFF
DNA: TGTGCCAGCAGCCCGATGAGGGGAAGCACTGAAGCTTTCTTT

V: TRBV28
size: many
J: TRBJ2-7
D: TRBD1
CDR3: CASNPGQSYEQYF
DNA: TGTGCCAGCAACCCGGGACAGTCCTACGAGCAGTACTTC

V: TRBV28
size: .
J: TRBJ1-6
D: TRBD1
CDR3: CASRPPGQGAPLHF
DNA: TGTGCCAGCAGACCCCCCGGACAGGGAGCACCCCTCCACTTT

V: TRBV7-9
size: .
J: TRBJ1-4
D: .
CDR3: CASSLEKEKLFF
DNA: TGTGCCAGCAGCCTAGAAAAAGAAAAACTGTTTTTT

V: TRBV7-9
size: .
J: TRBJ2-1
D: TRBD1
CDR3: CASSPGQGKGEQFF
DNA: TGTGCCAGCAGCCCTGGACAGGGCAAGGGTGAGCAGTTCTTC

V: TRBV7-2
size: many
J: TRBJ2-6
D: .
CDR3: CASSPRVDASGANVLTF
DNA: TGTGCCAGCAGCCCCCGTGTGGATGCGTCGGGGGCCAACGTCCTGACTTTC

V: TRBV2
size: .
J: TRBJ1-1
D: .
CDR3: CASMRGENTEAFF
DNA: TGTGCCAGCATGAGGGGGGAGAACACTGAAGCTTTCTTT

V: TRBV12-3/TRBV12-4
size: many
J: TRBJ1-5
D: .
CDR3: CASSLGEESNQPQHF
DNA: TGTGCCAGCAGTTTAGGGGAGGAAAGCAATCAGCCCCAGCATTTT

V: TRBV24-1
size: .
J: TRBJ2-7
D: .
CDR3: CATSDPDSYEQYF
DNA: TGTGCCACCAGTGATCCCGACAGCTACGAGCAGTACTTC

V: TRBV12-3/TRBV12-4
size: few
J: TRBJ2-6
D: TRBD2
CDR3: CASSTPGLAGDGANVLTF
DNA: TGTGCCAGCAGTACCCCAGGACTAGCGGGGGACGGGGCCAACGTCCTGACTTTC

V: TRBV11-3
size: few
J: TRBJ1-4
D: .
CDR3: CASSWSPPGGESEKLFF
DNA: TGTGCCAGCAGCTGGAGCCCTCCCGGGGGTGAAAGTGAAAAACTGTTTTTT

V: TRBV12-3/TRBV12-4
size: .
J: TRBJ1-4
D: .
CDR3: CASRLTGSEKLFF
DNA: TGTGCCAGCAGACTCACAGGGTCCGAAAAACTGTTTTTT

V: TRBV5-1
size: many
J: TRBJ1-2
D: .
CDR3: CASSLHTGLDYGYTF
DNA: TGCGCCAGCAGCCTACATACGGGGCTCGACTATGGCTACACCTTC

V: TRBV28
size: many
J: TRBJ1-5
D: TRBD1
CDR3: CASREQGNSNQPQHF
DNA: TGTGCCAGCAGGGAACAGGGGAATAGCAATCAGCCCCAGCATTTT

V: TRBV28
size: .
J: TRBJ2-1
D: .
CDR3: CALRGVAYNEQFF
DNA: TGTGCCCTTCGCGGGGTAGCGTACAATGAGCAGTTCTTC

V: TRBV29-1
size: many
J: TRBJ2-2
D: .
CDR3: CSVGVDTGELFF
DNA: TGCAGCGTTGGGGTGGACACCGGGGAGCTGTTTTTT

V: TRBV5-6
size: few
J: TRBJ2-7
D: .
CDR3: CASSGGRNYEQYF
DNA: TGTGCCAGCAGCGGCGGACGGAACTACGAGCAGTACTTC

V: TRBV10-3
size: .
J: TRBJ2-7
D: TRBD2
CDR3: CAISGTSYEQYF
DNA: TGTGCCATCAGTGGGACTAGCTACGAGCAGTACTTC

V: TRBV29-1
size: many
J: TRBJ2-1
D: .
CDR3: CSVYPGPDNEQFF
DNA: TGCAGCGTTTATCCTGGACCCGACAATGAGCAGTTCTTC

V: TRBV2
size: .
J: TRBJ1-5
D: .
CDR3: CASNPEGWQPQHF
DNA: TGTGCCAGTAACCCGGAGGGGTGGCAGCCCCAGCATTTT

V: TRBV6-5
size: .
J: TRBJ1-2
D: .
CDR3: CASSYSRHYGYTF
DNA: TGTGCCAGCAGTTACTCCCGACACTATGGCTACACCTTC

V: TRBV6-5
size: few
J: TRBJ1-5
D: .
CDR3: CASSYSWAGTDQPQHF
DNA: TGTGCCAGCAGTTACTCGTGGGCAGGGACGGATCAGCCCCAGCATTTT

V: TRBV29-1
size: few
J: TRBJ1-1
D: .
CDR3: CSGKSGVRTEAFF
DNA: TGCAGCGGGAAATCAGGGGTGAGAACTGAAGCTTTCTTT

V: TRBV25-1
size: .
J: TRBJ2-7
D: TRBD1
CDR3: CASSRTGSYYEQYF
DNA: TGTGCCAGCAGCCGGACAGGGTCATACTACGAGCAGTACTTC

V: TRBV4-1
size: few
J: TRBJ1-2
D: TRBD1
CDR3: CASSLGQGATNYGYTF
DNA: TGCGCCAGCAGCCTCGGACAGGGGGCCACTAACTATGGCTACACCTTC

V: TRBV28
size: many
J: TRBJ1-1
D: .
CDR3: CASSPGANTEAFF
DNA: TGTGCCAGCAGCCCTGGGGCTAACACTGAAGCTTTCTTT

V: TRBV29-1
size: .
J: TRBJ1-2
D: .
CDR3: CSSRGGSGYTF
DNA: TGCAGCTCGCGCGGCGGCTCTGGCTACACCTTC